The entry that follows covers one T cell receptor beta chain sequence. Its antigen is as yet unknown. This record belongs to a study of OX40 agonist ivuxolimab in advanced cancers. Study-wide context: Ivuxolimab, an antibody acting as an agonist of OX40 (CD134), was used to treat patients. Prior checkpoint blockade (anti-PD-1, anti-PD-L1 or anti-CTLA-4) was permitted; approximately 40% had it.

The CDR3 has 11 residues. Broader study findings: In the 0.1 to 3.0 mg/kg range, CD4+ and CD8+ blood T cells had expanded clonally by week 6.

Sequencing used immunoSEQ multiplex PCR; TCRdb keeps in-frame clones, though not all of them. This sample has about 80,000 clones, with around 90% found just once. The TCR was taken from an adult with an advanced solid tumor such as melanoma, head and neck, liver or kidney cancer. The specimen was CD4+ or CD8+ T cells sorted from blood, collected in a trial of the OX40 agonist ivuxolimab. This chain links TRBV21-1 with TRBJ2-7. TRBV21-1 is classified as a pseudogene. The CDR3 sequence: CASSRGIAGRV. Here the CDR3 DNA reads TGTGCCAGCAGCAGGGGGATTGCGGGTAGGGTC.